This T cell receptor (beta chain) was identified during a study of Graves' ophthalmopathy and Graves' hyperthyroidism (dated by TCRdb to about 2018). Looking at the study overall: Peripheral blood was collected at initial diagnosis, before any treatment. TCR beta repertoire signatures were used to distinguish Graves' ophthalmopathy from Graves' hyperthyroidism and to predict progression to ophthalmopathy. In total, 135 blood samples were TCR-sequenced: around 42 ophthalmopathy, around 75 hyperthyroidism and about 17 hyperthyroidism-to-ophthalmopathy patients. To explore V-J signatures that separate ophthalmopathy from hyperthyroidism, a discovery set of about a hundred patients was enrolled, consisting of 40 to 45 with ophthalmopathy and some 59 with stable hyperthyroidism. An independent validation cohort comprised some 18 hyperthyroidism patients and over 15 patients who later progressed from hyperthyroidism to ophthalmopathy. T-cell repertoires of thyroid tissue and blood were compared in about 6 hyperthyroidism patients. After sampling, hyperthyroidism patients received methimazole starting at 30 mg daily, and ophthalmopathy patients received high-dose intravenous methylprednisolone. The full study reports these points: In validation, the model predicted ophthalmopathy progression with more than 70% sensitivity and 72% to 80% specificity; roughly 11 predicted patients were CT-confirmed with GO in a median of approximately 6.2 months. Sample size was not statistically predetermined, and group allocation was not concealed from the investigators. In cross-validation, the 13-signature model distinguished ophthalmopathy from stable hyperthyroidism with 85% to 90% sensitivity and around 81% specificity, and in the test set the corresponding values were about 80% and 75%. Most expanded thyroid clonotypes with frequency above 0.001 were also detected in blood, suggesting blood repertoires may reflect the thyroid immune response.

This clonotype was found many times. The specificity of this receptor is unknown. No base quality information exists; no much larger clone differs at one position. Stable hyperthyroidism was defined as no progression to ophthalmopathy within 18 months of follow-up. Hyperthyroidism patients were newly diagnosed, were aged 18 to 65 years, and had a disease duration under 2 months. Patients with other autoimmune diseases, uncontrolled infections, pregnancy or lactation were excluded. Clinical symptoms, serum thyroxine, TRAb, thyroid ultrasound and orbital computed tomography formed the basis of the diagnosis. Ficoll-Paque density gradient centrifugation was used to isolate PBMCs from around 9.1 ml of fresh peripheral blood. Total RNA was extracted with Trizol reagent and quality-checked on an Agilent 2100 Bioanalyzer. For repertoire sequencing, the TCR beta CDR3 regions were amplified from RNA transcripts. The first round was an RT-PCR using HTBI primers with the Qiagen OneStep RT-PCR kit, and this first round was followed by a second-round multiplex PCR, then size selection and purification. Libraries were sequenced on an Illumina HiSeq2000 using paired-end 100 bp reads. The source study handled its data this way. Reads were processed with SOAPnuke, discarding reads with adapters, uncalled bases, mean Phred below 15, or no exact constant-primer or identifier match. COPE v1.2.5 was used to merge the high-quality paired reads. Clonotypes were defined as unique nucleotide sequences and were aligned to IMGT TRB V, D and J references using MiTCR v1.1. Only V-J combinations with frequency above 0.0001 were analysed, covering around 99% of repertoires. For each V-J combination, a TCR clonal expansion and chaos score was defined as the ratio of F50 clonal expansion to chaos observed in the TCRdist matrix. Welch's t-statistics and random forest were used to narrow the features down to roughly twelve V-J combinations, which were then fed into a naive Bayes classifier. Thyroid-blood repertoire similarity was quantified with the Morisita-Horn index. The raw public data were reprocessed by TCRdb itself: fastp quality trimming at Q25, MiXCR clonotype calling, in-frame beta chains only. Rows with one shared CDR3 protein collapse into an entry with the most common genes and DNA. TCRdb assigned the V and J calls; the authors' analysis was not used. The sample table holds some 350,000 distinct CDR3 sequences, of which 17% were seen once. The ten most abundant clones make up 2% to 3% of the sample.

V is pared back by 4 bases and J by 0 bases, with 16 bases lying between the germline termini. From cysteine to phenylalanine, the CDR3 is 15 amino acids long. The read is trimmed to its CDR3 DNA, 45 bases read in frame from base 1. CDR1 and CDR2 are read off the germline V gene (reference sequence) as DFQATT and SNEGSKA. The receptor was derived from an adult woman with stable Graves' hyperthyroidism. This receptor chain uses TRBV20-1 and TRBJ2-7; a tentative D call is TRBD1 (6 bases match). Sequenced sample: peripheral blood. CDR3 reads: CSATSAGVSSYEQYF. At the DNA level, the sequence is TGCAGTGCTACCTCGGCAGGGGTAAGCTCCTACGAGCAGTACTTC.